A selection of T cell receptor beta chains follows, all from one sample in a study of somatic mutations in cytotoxic T cells in rheumatoid arthritis. Measured with immunoSEQ multiplex PCR; TCRdb has only the in-frame clones, and not every one. The sample lists 15,000 to 20,000 clones; 70% to 80% were seen once. Sample: CD8+ T cells sorted from blood. The receptors here all came from an adult with rheumatoid arthritis. Each CDR3 is given with its conserved first and last residue. D genes are given only for firm matches. Expanded clones are given a class, and other clones once, few, many or no size at all.

D	size	V	J	CDR3	DNA
.	.	TRBV6-6	TRBJ2-1	CASSSSGQGSEQFF	.
.	.	TRBV25-1	TRBJ1-1	CASSIAVNTEAFF	TGTGCCAGCAGCATAGCGGTGAACACTGAAGCTTTCTTT
.	.	TRBV5-1	TRBJ1-1	CASSLAKGVNTEAFF	TGCGCCAGCAGCTTGGCCAAGGGGGTCAACACTGAAGCTTTCTTT
TRBD2	once	TRBV5-3	TRBJ2-3	CARNGLAPDTQYF	TGTGCCAGAAATGGACTAGCTCCAGATACGCAGTATTTT
.	few	TRBV7-9	TRBJ1-4	CASSRNSFEKLFF	TGTGCCAGCAGCCGTAACAGCTTTGAAAAACTGTTTTTT
TRBD1	.	TRBV6-6	TRBJ2-2	CAGRQGAVDTGELFF	TGTGCCGGTCGACAGGGGGCTGTTGACACCGGGGAGCTGTTTTTT
TRBD1	.	TRBV2	TRBJ1-1	CASAGGDGTEAFF	TGTGCCAGCGCAGGGGGCGACGGCACTGAAGCTTTCTTT
.	.	TRBV9	TRBJ1-2	CASSVGAGTNYGYTF	TGTGCCAGCAGCGTAGGGGCAGGTACTAACTATGGCTACACCTTC
.	.	TRBV11-2	TRBJ1-5	CASSLGSRSGQPQHF	TGTGCCAGCAGCTTGGGCAGCAGAAGCGGCCAGCCCCAGCATTTT
.	.	TRBV6-4	TRBJ2-3	CASSAAGLGADTQYF	TGTGCCAGCAGTGCCGCGGGACTGGGCGCAGATACGCAGTATTTT
.	.	TRBV6-6	TRBJ2-5	CASSYFPWGEETQYF	TGTGCCAGCAGTTACTTCCCCTGGGGGGAAGAGACCCAGTACTTC
.	.	TRBV5-4	TRBJ2-7	CASSSGNGVEQYF	TGTGCCAGCAGCTCGGGGAACGGGGTCGAGCAGTACTTC
.	few	TRBV2	TRBJ1-6	CATEGYGTLNSPLHF	TGTGCCACCGAGGGGTACGGGACGCTAAATTCACCCCTCCACTTT
.	.	TRBV6-4	TRBJ2-3	CASSAGGTDTQYF	TGTGCCAGCAGTGCGGGGGGCACAGATACGCAGTATTTT
.	.	TRBV6-4	TRBJ2-3	CASSETTETDTQYF	TGTGCCAGCAGCGAGACTACAGAGACAGATACGCAGTATTTT
.	.	TRBV11-2	TRBJ1-2	CASSSPTLYGYTF	TGTGCCAGCAGCTCCCCGACACTCTATGGCTACACCTTC
.	.	TRBV5-8	TRBJ2-1	CASGNNEQFF	TGTGCCAGCGGGAACAATGAGCAGTTCTTC
.	large	TRBV19	TRBJ2-1	CASSKTPYNEQFF	TGTGCCAGTAGTAAGACCCCATACAATGAGCAGTTCTTC
TRBD2	few	TRBV6-6	TRBJ2-7	CATWASGGNEQYF	TGTGCCACATGGGCTAGCGGGGGCAACGAGCAGTACTTC
.	.	TRBV4-1	TRBJ1-5	CASSQGSVGIHSNQPQHF	TGCGCCAGCAGCCAAGGAAGTGTCGGGATCCATAGCAATCAGCCCCAGCATTTT
TRBD2	.	TRBV27	TRBJ2-3	CASSSIGLATDTQYF	TGTGCCAGCAGTTCGATCGGACTAGCGACAGATACGCAGTATTTT
.	.	TRBV15	TRBJ1-4	CATSRAKLETNEKLFF	TGTGCCACCAGCAGAGCCAAATTGGAAACTAATGAAAAACTGTTTTTT
.	few	TRBV27	TRBJ1-6	CASSPINSPLHF	TGTGCCAGCAGCCCCATTAATTCACCCCTCCACTTT
TRBD2	.	TRBV7-2	TRBJ2-3	CASSLLAGGPDTQYF	TGTGCCAGCAGCTTATTAGCGGGGGGACCAGATACGCAGTATTTT
.	.	TRBV11-2	TRBJ1-1	CASSFGGTEAFF	TGTGCCAGCAGCTTTGGCGGCACTGAAGCTTTCTTT
TRBD1	.	TRBV2	TRBJ1-1	CASSELTGITEAFF	TGTGCCAGCAGTGAACTGACAGGGATCACTGAAGCTTTCTTT
TRBD2	once	TRBV6-4	TRBJ2-7	CASSEASGGAYEQYF	TGTGCCAGCAGTGAAGCTAGCGGGGGGGCCTACGAGCAGTACTTC
TRBD2	once	TRBV6-4	TRBJ2-1	CASSVGLAGGQQFF	TGTGCCAGCAGTGTCGGACTAGCGGGGGGGCAGCAGTTCTTC
TRBD2	.	TRBV5-1	TRBJ2-2	CASSLRSGEVGELFF	TGCGCCAGCAGCTTGCGCAGCGGGGAGGTCGGGGAGCTGTTTTTT
.	.	TRBV20-1	TRBJ1-1	CSASLLAEAFF	TGCAGTGCTAGTTTGCTTGCTGAAGCTTTCTTT
.	.	TRBV7-9	TRBJ2-3	CASSFHPDRTDTQYF	TGTGCCAGCAGCTTCCACCCGGATCGCACAGATACGCAGTATTTT
TRBD2	.	TRBV5-1	TRBJ2-2	CASSLELRGTSSTGELFF	TGCGCCAGCAGCTTGGAATTGAGGGGGACTAGTAGCACCGGGGAGCTGTTTTTT
.	.	TRBV7-9	TRBJ1-4	CASSLSGATNEKLFF	TGTGCCAGCAGCTTATCGGGGGCAACTAATGAAAAACTGTTTTTT
TRBD2	.	TRBV27	TRBJ2-1	CASTGGGNEQFF	TGTGCCAGCACTGGGGGGGGCAATGAGCAGTTCTTC
TRBD1	.	TRBV9	TRBJ1-2	CASSVDVTGGEVNYGYTF	TGTGCCAGCAGCGTAGATGTGACAGGGGGCGAAGTGAACTATGGCTACACCTTC
.	.	TRBV6-6	TRBJ1-4	CASSYPTGPNEKLFF	TGTGCCAGCAGTTACCCCACAGGGCCTAATGAAAAACTGTTTTTT
.	.	TRBV6-1	TRBJ2-7	CASSERDRGHEQYF	TGTGCCAGCAGTGAAAGGGATCGGGGGCACGAGCAGTACTTC
.	.	TRBV9	TRBJ2-5	CASSVGGKETQYF	TGTGCCAGCAGCGTAGGAGGGAAAGAGACCCAGTACTTC
.	.	TRBV9	TRBJ2-1	CASSGDPGFRGSYNEQFF	TGTGCCAGCAGCGGTGACCCAGGGTTCAGGGGCTCCTACAATGAGCAGTTCTTC
.	.	TRBV5-1	TRBJ2-1	CASSLPPGNEQFF	TGCGCCAGCAGCTTGCCCCCAGGCAATGAGCAGTTCTTC
TRBD1	.	TRBV28	TRBJ1-4	CASGRGGRQGVKEKLFF	TGTGCCAGCGGGAGAGGGGGGAGACAGGGGGTAAAGGAAAAACTGTTTTTT
TRBD2	.	TRBV6-4	TRBJ2-5	CASSEAGGQETQYF	TGTGCCAGCAGTGAAGCGGGGGGGCAAGAGACCCAGTACTTC
TRBD2	.	TRBV9	TRBJ2-1	CASSALAGGRNEQFF	TGTGCCAGCAGCGCATTAGCGGGGGGGAGGAATGAGCAGTTCTTC
.	.	TRBV28	TRBJ1-3	CASSSPRYPGNTIYF	TGTGCCAGCAGTTCCCCCAGGTACCCTGGAAACACCATATATTTT
TRBD2	.	TRBV7-2	TRBJ2-3	CASSDSGGAGDTQYF	TGTGCCAGCAGCGATAGCGGGGGGGCCGGAGATACGCAGTATTTT